A selection of T cell receptor beta chains follows, all from one sample in a study of T cell repertoires in cytomegalovirus infection. MiXCR, run by TCRdb on the reads, gives a single entry per CDR3 protein. This sample has under 850,000 distinct CDR3 sequences; about 30% occur once, and the top ten carry roughly 18%. Their antigens are not known. Source: cultured PBMCs, taken from culture after CMV antigen stimulation. The receptors were gathered from a human donor in good health (CMV status not recorded). Some clones in this sample may be carry-over from other donors' samples. Both conserved end residues are part of each CDR3. A D gene is named only where the DNA matches it firmly. Size is omitted from some rows. Given values are once, few, many or a class for expanded clones.

CDR3nt,CDR3aa,v_gene,j_gene,abundance,d_gene
TGTGCCAGCAACGGGATAATATATGGAAAACTGTTTTTT,CASNGIIYGKLFF,TRBV28,TRBJ1-4,.,.
TGCAGCGTTTGGTCGCCCATCTCTTCCTACGAGCAGTACTTC,CSVWSPISSYEQYF,TRBV29-1,TRBJ2-7,.,.
TGTGCCAGCAGCTTAGATATAGGACTAAAGCAGTTCTTC,CASSLDIGLKQFF,TRBV7-2,TRBJ2-1,few,.
TGCGCCAGCAGCCCGGATTGGTTAGCCTCGGATACGCAGTATTTT,CASSPDWLASDTQYF,TRBV5-1,TRBJ2-3,.,.
TGTGCCAGTAGTACGCGACTTCAGCCCCAGCATTTT,CASSTRLQPQHF,TRBV19,TRBJ1-5,few,.
TGCAGTGCTAGACGGTGGACAACGCAGCAGTTCTTC,CSARRWTTQQFF,TRBV20-1,TRBJ2-1,.,.
TGTGCCAGCAGCTACACCTTGGGACAGGGGGTGAGACAGCCCCAGCATTTT,CASSYTLGQGVRQPQHF,TRBV7-9,TRBJ1-5,.,TRBD1
TGTGCCAGCAGTGACTCACGGGGGGATACGCAGTATTTT,CASSDSRGDTQYF,TRBV6-4,TRBJ2-3,.,.
TGTGCCAGCAGGGCGGACCCTACCAATGAGCAGTTCTTC,CASRADPTNEQFF,TRBV7-8,TRBJ2-1,.,.
TGTGCCAGCAGTCCACGGGGCACCAATGAGCAGTTCTTC,CASSPRGTNEQFF,TRBV28,TRBJ2-1,.,.
TGTGCCAGCAGTCCTCTACAGGGTGCGGCCAAAAACATTCAGTACTTC,CASSPLQGAAKNIQYF,TRBV28,TRBJ2-4,few,.
TGTGCCAGCAGTTACTCGAGGCTAGTCCCCTACAATGAGCAGTTCTTC,CASSYSRLVPYNEQFF,TRBV6-2/TRBV6-3,TRBJ2-1,few,.
TGTGCCAGCAGCTTCCCCCTGGCTCTCGATGAAAAACTGTTTTTT,CASSFPLALDEKLFF,TRBV7-4,TRBJ1-4,.,.
TGCAGTGCTGTGAATTCGGGACGCCCCGCCTACGAGCAGTACTTC,CSAVNSGRPAYEQYF,TRBV20-1,TRBJ2-7,few,.
TGCAGCGTTGATAGGGCTAGCGGGAGTACGCAGTATTTT,CSVDRASGSTQYF,TRBV29-1,TRBJ2-3,many,TRBD2
TGTGCCAGCAGCCGAAGGTCTAACTCCTACAATGAGCAGTTCTTC,CASSRRSNSYNEQFF,TRBV7-2,TRBJ2-1,.,.
TGTGCCAGCAGCAAGACCCGGACAGGGGGCGCAGGGGGCTACACCTTC,CASSKTRTGGAGGYTF,TRBV7-2,TRBJ1-2,many,TRBD1
TGTGCCAGCAGCTTGGGGCTCCTCCTTGGGGACACTGAAGCTTTCTTT,CASSLGLLLGDTEAFF,TRBV5-4,TRBJ1-1,.,.
TGTGCCAGCAGCTTGGTTACAGAAAATCAGCCCCAGCATTTT,CASSLVTENQPQHF,TRBV5-5,TRBJ1-5,.,.
TGTGCCAGCAGTAACAGGGGAGAGCAGCCCCAGCATTTT,CASSNRGEQPQHF,TRBV6-5,TRBJ1-5,.,TRBD1
TGCGCCAGCAGTCAATCGGTGGAAGACACCGGGGAGCTGTTTTTT,CASSQSVEDTGELFF,TRBV23-1,TRBJ2-2,few,.
TGTGCCAGTAGTACGGGACAGGTCCCTCAGCCCCAGCATTTT,CASSTGQVPQPQHF,TRBV19,TRBJ1-5,.,TRBD1
TGTGCCAGCAGGACACAGGGTTCCTACAATGAGCAGTTCTTC,CASRTQGSYNEQFF,TRBV12-3/TRBV12-4,TRBJ2-1,.,.
TGCAGCGTAACCCCGGGGATCCAAGACTATGGCTACACCTTC,CSVTPGIQDYGYTF,TRBV29-1,TRBJ1-2,.,.
TGTGCCAGCAGTTTGGGAGTAAAGCAGTTCTTC,CASSLGVKQFF,TRBV12-3/TRBV12-4,TRBJ2-1,once,.
TGTGCCAGCAGCCCAGCCGGGGCCCTCTATGGCTACACCTTC,CASSPAGALYGYTF,TRBV6-1,TRBJ1-2,.,.
TGTGCCAAACCCCAATGGGATCCGGGTCACAGGGTTTCTCAGCCCCAGCATTTT,CAKPQWDPGHRVSQPQHF,TRBV6-2/TRBV6-3,TRBJ1-5,.,.
TGTGCCAGCAGTTACAGTCTAGCGGGGTCCCCTGAGCAGTTCTTC,CASSYSLAGSPEQFF,TRBV6-5,TRBJ2-1,few,TRBD2
TGTGCCAGCACTTTCCGGACTAGCGGGGGCCAAGAGACCCAGTACTTC,CASTFRTSGGQETQYF,TRBV7-9,TRBJ2-5,.,TRBD2